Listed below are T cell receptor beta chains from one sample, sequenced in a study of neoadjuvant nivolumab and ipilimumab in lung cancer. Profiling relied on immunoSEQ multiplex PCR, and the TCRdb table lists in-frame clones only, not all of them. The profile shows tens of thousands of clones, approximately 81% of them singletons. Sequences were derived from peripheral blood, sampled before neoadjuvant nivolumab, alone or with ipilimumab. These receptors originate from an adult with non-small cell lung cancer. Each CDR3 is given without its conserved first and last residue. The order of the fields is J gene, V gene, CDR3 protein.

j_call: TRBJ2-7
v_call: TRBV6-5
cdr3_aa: ATGIYEQY

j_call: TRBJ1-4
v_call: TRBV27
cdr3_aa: ASSPLGTANEKLF

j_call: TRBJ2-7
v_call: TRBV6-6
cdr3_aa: ATSRGPDRYEQY

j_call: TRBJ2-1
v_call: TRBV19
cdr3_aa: ASKKTRYNEQF

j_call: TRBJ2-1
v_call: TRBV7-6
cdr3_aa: ASSQRPSGYNEQF

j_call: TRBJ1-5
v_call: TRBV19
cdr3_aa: ASSRTGSGQPQH

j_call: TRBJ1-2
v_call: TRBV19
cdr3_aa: ASSITGEYGYT

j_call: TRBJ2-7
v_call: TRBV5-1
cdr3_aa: ASSSRDGGTYEQY

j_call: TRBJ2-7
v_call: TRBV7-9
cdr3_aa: ASSLRGRAHEQY

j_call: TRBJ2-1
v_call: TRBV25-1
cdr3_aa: ASSRKLQGTYNEQF

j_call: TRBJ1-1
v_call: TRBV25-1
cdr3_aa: ASSDSRRLNTEAF

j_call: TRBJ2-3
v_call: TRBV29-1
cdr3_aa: SAESPSAYTQY

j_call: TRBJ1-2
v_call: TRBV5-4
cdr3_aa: ASSWDNYGYT

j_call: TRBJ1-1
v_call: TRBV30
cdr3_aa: AWSVGKGLNTEAF

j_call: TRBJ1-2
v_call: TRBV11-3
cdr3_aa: ASSFSGPPEDGYT

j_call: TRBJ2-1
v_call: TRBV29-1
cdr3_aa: SVGQSYNEQF

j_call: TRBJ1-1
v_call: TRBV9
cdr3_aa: ASTPVAEQSRGAF

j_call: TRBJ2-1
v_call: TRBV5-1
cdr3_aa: ASSLAGPYNEQF

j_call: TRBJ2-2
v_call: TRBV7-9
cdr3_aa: ASTPRRGQDTGELF

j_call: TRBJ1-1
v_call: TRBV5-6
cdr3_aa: ASSLMGYTEAF

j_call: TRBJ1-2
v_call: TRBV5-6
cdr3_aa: ASRQTGGTWGYT

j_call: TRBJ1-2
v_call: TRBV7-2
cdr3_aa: ASSSERRTYGYT

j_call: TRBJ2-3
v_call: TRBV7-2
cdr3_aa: ASSLPPTGARTDTQY

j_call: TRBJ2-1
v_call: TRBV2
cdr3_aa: ASSEVAGAEQF

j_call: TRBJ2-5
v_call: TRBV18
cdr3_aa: ASSLGQGIGQTQY

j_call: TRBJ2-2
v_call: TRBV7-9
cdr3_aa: ASSWDINTGELF

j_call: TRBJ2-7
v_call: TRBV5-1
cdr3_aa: ASSLRPGAYEQY

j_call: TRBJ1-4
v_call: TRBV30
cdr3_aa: AWSLGGTTNEKLF

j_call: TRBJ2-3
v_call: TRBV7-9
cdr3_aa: ASSSLAGGGDTQY

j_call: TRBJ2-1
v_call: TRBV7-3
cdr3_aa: ASSSRTSGVNNEQF

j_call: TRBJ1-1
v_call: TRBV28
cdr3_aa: ASTDGGNTEAF

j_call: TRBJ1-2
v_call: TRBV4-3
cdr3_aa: ASSQVWQGATGYT

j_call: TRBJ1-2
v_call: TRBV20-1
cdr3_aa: SASSDGYT

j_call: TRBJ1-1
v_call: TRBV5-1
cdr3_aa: ASSKSTGMNTEAF

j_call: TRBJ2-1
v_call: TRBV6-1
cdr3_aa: ASSNRGGSYNEQF

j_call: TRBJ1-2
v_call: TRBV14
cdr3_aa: ASSQAGFDYGYT

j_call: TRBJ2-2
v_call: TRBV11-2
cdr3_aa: ASSLIRGTGELF

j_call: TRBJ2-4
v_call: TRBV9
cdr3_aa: ASSPGGSLAKNIQY

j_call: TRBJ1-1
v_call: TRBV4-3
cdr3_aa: ASSQDRLGEVF

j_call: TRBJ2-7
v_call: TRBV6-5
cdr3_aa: ASKAHNSYEQY

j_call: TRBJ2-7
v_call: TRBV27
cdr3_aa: ASSLTSGRSGQY

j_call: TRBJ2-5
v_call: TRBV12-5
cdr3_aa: ASGLQETQY

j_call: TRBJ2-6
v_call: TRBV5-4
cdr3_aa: ATRVNSGANVLT

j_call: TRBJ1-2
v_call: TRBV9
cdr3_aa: ASSFGQGSYGYT